A selection of T cell receptor beta chains follows, all from one sample in a study of T cell responses to AZD1222 COVID-19 vaccine. Repertoires were generated with immunoSEQ multiplex PCR, while TCRdb's copy carries only in-frame clones and drops some. Of 150,000 to 250,000 clones detected, approximately 93% appear once; the ten largest clones hold approximately 1%. Sequenced here: peripheral blood, sampled 28 days after the second AZD1222 dose. Receptor source: an adult who received the AZD1222 COVID-19 vaccine. The CDR3 runs from the conserved cysteine through the conserved F or W. Fields, in order: J gene, V gene, clone size, D gene, CDR3 protein, CDR3 DNA. A D gene is named only where the DNA matches it firmly. Not every row has a clone size; where given, it reads once, few, many or a size class.

TRBJ2-5	TRBV5-1	NA	NA	CASSFGRTEGTQYF	TGCGCCAGCAGCTTTGGCCGGACGGAGGGGACCCAGTACTTC
TRBJ2-5	TRBV7-6	once	NA	CASSLSQGEGETQYF	TGTGCCAGCAGCTTAAGCCAGGGGGAGGGAGAGACCCAGTACTTC
TRBJ2-6	TRBV25-1	NA	NA	CASSRPGANVLTF	TGTGCCAGCAGTCGGCCGGGGGCCAACGTCCTGACTTTC
TRBJ1-5	TRBV25-1	NA	NA	CASSELVRNQPQHF	TGTGCCAGCAGTGAATTGGTCAGAAATCAGCCCCAGCATTTT
TRBJ2-3	TRBV28	NA	NA	CASTERTVTGTDTQYF	TGTGCCAGCACCGAAAGGACGGTTACTGGGACAGATACGCAGTATTTT
TRBJ1-4	TRBV2	NA	TRBD1	CASRKGQGENEKLFF	TGTGCCAGCAGAAAAGGACAGGGGGAAAATGAAAAACTGTTTTTT
TRBJ2-5	TRBV6-2/TRBV6-3	NA	TRBD2	CASSHVAGGPGETQYF	TGTGCCAGCAGTCATGTAGCGGGGGGGCCTGGAGAGACCCAGTACTTC
TRBJ2-2	TRBV3-1/TRBV3-2	NA	NA	CASSQGAGELFF	TGTGCCAGCAGCCAAGGCGCCGGGGAGCTGTTTTTT
TRBJ1-5	TRBV19	NA	TRBD1	CASTPTGLSNQPQHF	TGTGCCAGTACCCCGACAGGGCTTAGCAATCAGCCCCAGCATTTT
TRBJ1-2	TRBV30	NA	NA	CAWTPQVDYGYTF	TGTGCCTGGACTCCCCAGGTTGACTATGGCTACACCTTC
TRBJ1-2	TRBV6-5	NA	TRBD1	CASSYSLGQANVYTF	TGTGCCAGCAGTTACTCGCTCGGACAGGCCAATGTCTACACCTTC
TRBJ1-6	TRBV3-1/TRBV3-2	NA	TRBD1	CASSHPGGSSSPLHF	TGTGCCAGCAGCCACCCAGGGGGCTCGTCTTCACCCCTCCACTTT
TRBJ2-2	TRBV7-3	NA	TRBD1	CASSARQGDTGELFF	TGTGCCAGCAGCGCTAGACAGGGGGACACCGGGGAGCTGTTTTTT
TRBJ2-7	TRBV19	NA	NA	CASSSRDSYEQYF	TGTGCCAGTAGTTCCAGGGATAGCTACGAGCAGTACTTC
TRBJ2-1	TRBV7-3	NA	NA	CASSLGLHNEQFF	TGTGCCAGCAGCTTGGGACTGCACAATGAGCAGTTCTTC
TRBJ1-5	TRBV6-1	NA	NA	CASSDYAKNQPQHF	TGTGCCAGCAGTGATTACGCCAAAAATCAGCCCCAGCATTTT
TRBJ1-2	TRBV5-1	NA	TRBD1	CASSLDGRGELNYGYTF	TGCGCCAGCAGCTTGGATGGCAGGGGGGAGCTAAACTATGGCTACACCTTC
TRBJ2-3	TRBV30	NA	TRBD1	CAGTGGADTQYF	TGTGCCGGTACAGGGGGCGCAGATACGCAGTATTTT
TRBJ1-2	TRBV5-5	NA	NA	CASSWTNYGYTF	TGTGCCAGCAGCTGGACCAACTATGGCTACACCTTC
TRBJ1-2	TRBV5-5	few	NA	CASSLQEVYGYTF	TGTGCCAGCAGCTTACAGGAGGTATATGGCTACACCTTC
TRBJ2-7	TRBV27	NA	NA	CASRKTVVGSYEQYF	TGTGCCAGCAGGAAGACGGTGGTGGGCTCCTACGAGCAGTACTTC
TRBJ1-2	TRBV6-1	NA	NA	CASSEGVYGYTF	TGTGCCAGCAGTGAGGGTGTATATGGCTACACCTTC
TRBJ1-6	TRBV11-1	NA	NA	CASSLVQNNSPLHF	TGTGCCAGCAGCTTAGTTCAAAATAATTCACCCCTCCACTTT
TRBJ1-1	TRBV28	NA	TRBD1	CASSPQGTAKAFF	TGTGCCAGCAGCCCCCAGGGGACAGCAAAAGCTTTCTTT
TRBJ2-5	TRBV6-5	NA	NA	CASSLQGGSQETQYF	TGTGCCAGCAGCCTACAGGGCGGGAGCCAAGAGACCCAGTACTTC